The entry below gives a single T cell receptor (beta chain) sequence along with its context. Its antigen is as yet unknown. This record comes from a study of cytomegalovirus exposure and HLA in healthy donors. Study results and caveats: Sequencing likely caused a cluster of highly shared sequence variants.

The CDR3 is made up of 13 amino acids. Germline trimming cut 4 bases from V and 4 bases from J; bases unmatched to any gene: 3. The germline gives CDR1 SGHRS, CDR2 YFSETQ. PCR primers comprised 60 Vbeta and 13 Jbeta primers. The method was immunoSEQ multiplex PCR; TCRdb's version includes in-frame clones alone and lacks a portion of them. The sample consists of approximately 42,000 clones, 81% of them appearing once. This sequence originates from a man aged 50-59 years in good health and CMV-seronegative. J is TRBJ2-5 and V is TRBV5-1, with 8 bases lining up with TRBD1. The specimen was PBMCs. The CDR3 nucleotides read TGCGCCAGCAGCACTGGACAGGGAGAGACCCAGTACTTC. Its translation: CASSTGQGETQYF. The entire variable domain, with the rest obtained from reference TRBV5-1 and TRBJ2-5, is as follows: KAGVTQTPRYLIKTRGQQVTLSCSPISGHRSVSWYQQTPGQGLQFLFEYFSETQRNKGNFPGRFSGRQFSNSRSEMNVSTLELGDSALYLCASSTGQGETQYFGPGTRLLVL.